The 13 T cell receptor beta chains below come from one sample, sequenced in a study of T cell responses to AZD1222 COVID-19 vaccine (dated by TCRdb to 2020 to 2023). The library was made by the immunoSEQ multiplex PCR assay. TCRdb provides this immuneACCESS table in a form limited to in-frame rearrangements. Some clones are lacking; in checked studies, under half of them reflect an unresolved V gene, and why the rest are absent is not known. For this sample there are about 96,000 clones; about nine tenths appear just once. Of the sample, approximately 24% is held by the ten largest clones. What the time point label conveys for this sample: baseline before first vaccination. The specimen comprised peripheral blood, sampled on day 0 of AZD1222 vaccination. Receptors were obtained from an adult in good health.

This chain connects TRBV28 to TRBJ2-1; D tentatively reads TRBD1 or TRBD2 (5 bases each). V was pared by 11 bases and J by 7 bases, with 18 bases between. The CDR3 runs 13 residues. Per the germline V gene, CDR1 is MDHEN and CDR2 is SYDVKM. CDR3 in amino acids: CASTVGPGNEQFF. CDR3 bases: TGTGCCTCGACGGTGGGGCCGGGAAATGAGCAGTTCTTC.

This clone was seen a single time. This rearrangement joins TRBV28 to TRBJ2-7; 10 nucleotides match TRBD1. Germline CDR1 and CDR2: MDHEN and SYDVKM. This CDR3 has 15 residues. Germline trimming cut 2 bases from V and 5 bases from J; bases unmatched to any gene: 6. This CDR3 reads CASSLVGTGADEQYF. CDR3 DNA sequence: TGTGCCAGCAGTTTAGTTGGGACAGGGGCTGACGAGCAGTACTTC.

The chain combines TRBV9 with TRBJ2-7; the D is unclear. Trimming took off 0 bases at V and 2 bases at J, with 9 bases between the two ends. The CDR3 contains 14 residues. Germline V gene sequence: CDR1 SGDLS, CDR2 YYNGEE. The CDR3 sequence: CASSVGGSAYEQYF. CDR3 DNA: TGTGCCAGCAGCGTAGGGGGAAGCGCCTACGAGCAGTACTTC.

CDR3 residues: CASGTTTGTGELFF. For the CDR3, the DNA is TGTGCTAGTGGTACGACGACAGGCACCGGGGAGCTGTTTTTT. The chain combines TRBV12-5 with TRBJ2-2; weak D call: TRBD1 (6 bases). CDR1 and CDR2 (germline): LGHNT, FRNRAP. V dropped 5 bases and J dropped 4 bases, with 11 bases sitting between them. This CDR3 has 14 residues.

This chain links TRBV7-9 with TRBJ2-7; 10 bases line up with TRBD1. After removal of 0 bases from V and 3 bases from J, the junction contained 5 bases not matched to a gene. Germline V gene data show CDR1 as SEHNR and CDR2 as FQNEAQ (reference sequence). This CDR3 has 16 amino acids. CDR3 DNA sequence: TGTGCCAGCAGCTTAGCCGCCGGGACAGGGGTCTACGAGCAGTACTTC. Translated, it gives CASSLAAGTGVYEQYF.

The chain carries TRBV19 and TRBJ1-1, with D tentatively TRBD1 (6 bases). V lost 5 bases to trimming and J lost 4 bases, with 11 bases between them. In germline, CDR1 is LNHDA, CDR2 SQIVND (reference sequence). This CDR3 contains 13 residues. In DNA form, the CDR3 reads TGTGCCAGTAGTTGGAGGGGGTCCACTGAAGCTTTCTTT. It encodes CASSWRGSTEAFF.

CDR3 bases: TGTGCCAGCAGCCAAGTGAACTATGGCTACACCTTC. This translates into CASSQVNYGYTF. The J gene is TRBJ1-2, the V gene TRBV28; D call uncertain. Germline V CDR1 and CDR2: MDHEN, SYDVKM. V lost 6 bases and J 2 bases, leaving 7 bases between the germline ends. CDR3 length: 12 residues.

The gene calls are TRBV6-1 and TRBJ1-2; 8 positions agree with TRBD1. V trimming: 0 bases; J trimming: 3 bases; junction bases outside the gene matches: 6. The CDR3 length is 16 residues. Per the germline V gene, CDR1 is MNHNS and CDR2 is SASEGT. CDR3 in amino acids: CASSEAQGAMDYGYTF. As DNA, the CDR3 is TGTGCCAGCAGTGAAGCTCAGGGGGCTATGGACTATGGCTACACCTTC.

This clone was seen a handful of times. The chain joins TRBV30 to TRBJ2-2; D uncertain. CDR1 is GTSNPN and CDR2 is SVGIG in the germline V gene (reference sequence). Deletions cut 7 bases from V and 0 bases from J, with 9 bases between. The CDR3 is made up of 13 amino acids. The CDR3 DNA reads as TGTGCCTTTCTAACAGCGAACACCGGGGAGCTGTTTTTT. Translated: CAFLTANTGELFF.

V and J are TRBV6-1 and TRBJ2-5; 10 nucleotides match TRBD1. V was pared by 3 bases and J by 3 bases, with 1 base of the junction left unmatched. Germline CDR1 MNHNS, CDR2 SASEGT. This CDR3 has 14 amino acids. This chain's CDR3 is CASSDGTGEETQYF. The CDR3 bases are TGTGCCAGCAGTGATGGGACAGGGGAAGAGACCCAGTACTTC.

This clone was picked up a small number of times. CDR3 region: CASSIAKDQPQHF. The DNA of the CDR3 is TGTGCCAGTAGTATAGCCAAGGATCAGCCCCAGCATTTT. The chain is built from TRBV19 and TRBJ1-5, with D unclear. This CDR3 spans 13 amino acids. Trimming removed 1 base at V and 5 bases at J, with 6 bases between. Germline assignment: CDR1 LNHDA and CDR2 SQIVND (reference sequence).

CDR3 amino acids: CASSPDSDYGYTF. DNA of the CDR3: TGTGCCAGCTCACCGGACAGTGACTATGGCTACACCTTC. The chain employs TRBV18 and TRBJ1-2, with D perhaps matching TRBD1 (6 bases). V lost 3 bases and J lost 3, with 8 bases in between. The CDR3 has 13 amino acids. Germline V lookup: CDR1 KGHSH, CDR2 LQKENI.

The J gene is TRBJ2-3, the V gene TRBV5-3; 8 nucleotides align to TRBD2. TRBV5-3 has ORF status, its function being uncertain. V lost 4 bases, J lost 3 bases, and 7 bases stayed unmatched. CDR3 length equals 15 residues. CDR3 loop: CARSRPGLVTDTQYF. The CDR3 region has the DNA TGTGCCAGAAGCCGACCGGGACTAGTTACAGATACGCAGTATTTT.